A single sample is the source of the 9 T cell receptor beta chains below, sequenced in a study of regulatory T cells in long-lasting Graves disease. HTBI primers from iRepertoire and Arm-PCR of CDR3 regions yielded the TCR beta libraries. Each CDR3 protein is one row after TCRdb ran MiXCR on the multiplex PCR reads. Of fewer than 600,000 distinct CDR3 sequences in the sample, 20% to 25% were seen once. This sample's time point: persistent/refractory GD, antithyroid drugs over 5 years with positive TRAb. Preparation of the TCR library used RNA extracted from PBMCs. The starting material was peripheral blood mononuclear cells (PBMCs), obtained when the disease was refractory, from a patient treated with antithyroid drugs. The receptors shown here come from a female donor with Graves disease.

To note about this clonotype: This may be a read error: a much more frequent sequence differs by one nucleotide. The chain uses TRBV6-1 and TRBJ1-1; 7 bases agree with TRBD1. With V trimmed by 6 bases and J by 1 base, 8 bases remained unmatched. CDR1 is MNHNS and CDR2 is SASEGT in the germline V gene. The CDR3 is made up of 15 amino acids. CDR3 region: CASSPHGQENTEAFF. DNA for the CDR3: TGTGCCAGCAGCCCCCATGGACAGGAGAACACTGAAGCTTTCTTT.

The CDR3 sequence is CASREDRYTEAFF. CDR3 bases: TGTGCCAGCAGGGAGGACAGATACACTGAAGCTTTCTTT. The genes are TRBV27 and TRBJ1-1; D might be TRBD1 (6 bases). The CDR3 runs to 13 residues. The V end lost 6 bases, the J end lost 3 bases, and 11 bases lay between the germline ends. From germline, CDR1 is MNHEY and CDR2 SMNVEV (reference sequence).

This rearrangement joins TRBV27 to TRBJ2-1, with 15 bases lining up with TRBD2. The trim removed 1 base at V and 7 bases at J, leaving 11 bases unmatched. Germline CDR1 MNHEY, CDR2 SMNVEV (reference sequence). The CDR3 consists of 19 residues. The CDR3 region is CASSLWSGLAGGGGNEQFF. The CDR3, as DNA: TGTGCCAGCAGTTTATGGTCGGGACTAGCGGGAGGCGGGGGGAATGAGCAGTTCTTC.

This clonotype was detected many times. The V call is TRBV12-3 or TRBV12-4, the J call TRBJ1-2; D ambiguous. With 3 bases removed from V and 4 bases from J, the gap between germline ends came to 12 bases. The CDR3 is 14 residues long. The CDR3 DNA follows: TGTGCCAGCAGTTTCGGCTCGGTGGGCTATGGCTACACCTTC. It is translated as CASSFGSVGYGYTF.

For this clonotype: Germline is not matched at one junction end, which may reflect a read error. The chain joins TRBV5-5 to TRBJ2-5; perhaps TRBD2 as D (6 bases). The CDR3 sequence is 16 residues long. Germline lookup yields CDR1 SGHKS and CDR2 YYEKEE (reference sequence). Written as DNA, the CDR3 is TGTGCCAGCAGTTTCTCGGCGGGACTTAATACAAATACGCTGTATTTT. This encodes CASSFSAGLNTNTLYF.

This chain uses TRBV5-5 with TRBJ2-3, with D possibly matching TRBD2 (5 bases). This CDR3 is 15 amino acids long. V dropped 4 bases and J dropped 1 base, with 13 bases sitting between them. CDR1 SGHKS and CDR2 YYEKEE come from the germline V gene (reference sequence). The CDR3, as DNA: TGTGCCAGCAGCCCGTCCGGGATCCGCACAGATACGCAGTATTTT. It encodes CASSPSGIRTDTQYF.

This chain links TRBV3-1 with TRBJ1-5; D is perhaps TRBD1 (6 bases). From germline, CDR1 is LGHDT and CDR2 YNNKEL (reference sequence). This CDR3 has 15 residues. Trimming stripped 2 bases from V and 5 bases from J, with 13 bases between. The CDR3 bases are TGTGCCAGCAGCCAAATACAGGGCTCGGATCAGCCCCAGCATTTT. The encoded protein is CASSQIQGSDQPQHF. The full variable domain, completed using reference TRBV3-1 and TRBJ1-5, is DTAVSQTPKYLVTQMGNDKSIKCEQNLGHDTMYWYKQDSKKFLKIMFSYNNKELIINETVPNRFSPKSPDKAHLNLHINSLELGDSAVYFCASSQIQGSDQPQHFGDGTRLSIL.

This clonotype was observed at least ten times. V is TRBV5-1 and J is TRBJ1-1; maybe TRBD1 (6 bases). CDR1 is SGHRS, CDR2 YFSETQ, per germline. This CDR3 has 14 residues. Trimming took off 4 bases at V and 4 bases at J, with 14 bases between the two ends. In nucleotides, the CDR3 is TGCGCCAGCAGCCGCGGGGGGGCTGGCACTGAAGCTTTCTTT. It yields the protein CASSRGGAGTEAFF.

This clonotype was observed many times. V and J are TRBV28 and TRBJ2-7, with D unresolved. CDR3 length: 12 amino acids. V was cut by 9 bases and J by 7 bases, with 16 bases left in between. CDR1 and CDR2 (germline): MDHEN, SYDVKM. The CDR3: CASSTSMLEQYF. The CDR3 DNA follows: TGTGCCAGTTCGACGAGCATGTTAGAGCAGTACTTC.